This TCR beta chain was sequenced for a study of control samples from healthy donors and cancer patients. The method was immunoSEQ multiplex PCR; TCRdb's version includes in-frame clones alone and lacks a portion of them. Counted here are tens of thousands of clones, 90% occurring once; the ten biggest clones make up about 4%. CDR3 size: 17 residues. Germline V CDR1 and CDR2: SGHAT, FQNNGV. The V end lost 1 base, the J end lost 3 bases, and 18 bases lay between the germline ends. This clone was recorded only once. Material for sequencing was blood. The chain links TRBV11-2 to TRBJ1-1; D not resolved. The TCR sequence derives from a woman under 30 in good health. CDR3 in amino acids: CASSLVGRPVAYTEAFF. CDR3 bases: TGTGCCAGCAGCTTAGTTGGGAGGCCGGTCGCGTACACTGAAGCTTTCTTT.